A selection of T cell receptor beta chains follows, all from one sample in a study. Via MiXCR, TCRdb re-called the 5' RACE reads, giving one row per CDR3 protein. The sample has 35,000 to 50,000 distinct CDR3 sequences, more than 20% seen once; the top ten hold 4.3%. Input material: Tregs sorted from a lymph node. These receptors all come from a female donor with breast cancer. CDR3s include the opening cysteine and the closing phenylalanine or tryptophan. The D gene is left open where the match is weak. Size is omitted from some rows. Given values are once, few, many or a class for expanded clones.

d_call	v_call	j_call	clone_size	cdr3_length	cdr3_nt	cdr3_aa
-	TRBV4-1	TRBJ1-2	many	14	TGCGCCAGCAGCCAAGGAACCCGGGCGAGAGGCTACACCTTC	CASSQGTRARGYTF
TRBD2	TRBV20-1	TRBJ2-3	-	16	TGCAGTGCCAAACCCGACCCAGCGGGAGCCCCAGATACGCAGTATTTT	CSAKPDPAGAPDTQYF
TRBD2	TRBV5-1	TRBJ2-5	once	15	TGCGCCAGCAGCTTGGCCGGACTAGCGGGGGGAACCCAGTACTTC	CASSLAGLAGGTQYF
TRBD1	TRBV13	TRBJ1-3	-	16	TGTGCCAGCAGCTCCGGGACAGCGAACTCTGGAAACACCATATATTTT	CASSSGTANSGNTIYF
TRBD2	TRBV12-3/TRBV12-4	TRBJ2-5	few	15	TGTGCCAGCAGTTCCGGACTAGCGGGGGTGGAGACCCAGTACTTC	CASSSGLAGVETQYF
-	TRBV27	TRBJ1-1	-	13	TGTGCCAGCAGTTTTTCAGGGAGCGCTGAAGCTTTCTTT	CASSFSGSAEAFF
-	TRBV29-1	TRBJ2-1	many	13	TGCAGCGTCGGGGGCGAAACCTACAATGAGCAGTTCTTC	CSVGGETYNEQFF
TRBD1	TRBV30	TRBJ2-5	-	14	TGTGCCTGGACCCCAGACAGGGGAGGAGAGACCCAGTACTTC	CAWTPDRGGETQYF
-	TRBV15	TRBJ1-2	many	14	TGTGCCACCAGCAGAGACAGGACCCCCCGTGGCTACACCTTC	CATSRDRTPRGYTF
TRBD2	TRBV6-1	TRBJ2-5	-	15	TGTGCCAGCAGTGAAACGAGGCGGGAGAGTGAGACCCAGTACTTC	CASSETRRESETQYF
-	TRBV6-5	TRBJ2-1	many	20	TGTGCCAGCAGTTACTCATTTTTAAGGGACTTACAAAGCTCCTACAATGAGCAGTTCTTC	CASSYSFLRDLQSSYNEQFF
-	TRBV29-1	TRBJ1-1	-	11	TGCAGCGCTGACACCTACACTGGAGCTTTCTTT	CSADTYTGAFF
-	TRBV12-2	TRBJ2-1	-	21	TGTGCAAGTCGCTTAAGGCCCCAACGGACCGATCTTAGGGCGTCCTACAATGAGCAGTTCTTC	CASRLRPQRTDLRASYNEQFF
-	TRBV4-2	TRBJ1-1	-	16	TGTGCCAGCAGCCCCTCGGGGGGTGGGTCTAAAACTGAAGCTTTCTTT	CASSPSGGGSKTEAFF
-	TRBV7-6	TRBJ2-2	-	15	TGTGCCAGCAGCTTAGTGGCAGTTGACACCGGGGAGCTGTTTTTT	CASSLVAVDTGELFF
-	TRBV20-1	TRBJ2-5	few	13	TGCAGTCCCCAGGGTAGCGCGCAAGAGACCCAGTACTTC	CSPQGSAQETQYF
TRBD2	TRBV20-1	TRBJ2-1	few	14	TGCAGTGCCCAACGGGGGAGGGGTTACAATGAGCAGTTCTTC	CSAQRGRGYNEQFF
-	TRBV12-3/TRBV12-4	TRBJ2-7	-	13	TGTGCCAGCAGTTCCGCGACAGTCTACGAGCAGTACTTC	CASSSATVYEQYF
TRBD1	TRBV5-1	TRBJ2-7	many	12	TGCGCCAGCAGGGACAGGGCTGGCGAGCAGTACTTC	CASRDRAGEQYF
-	TRBV9	TRBJ2-1	many	12	TGTGCCAGCAGCGCCACTTACAATGAGCAGTTCTTC	CASSATYNEQFF
-	TRBV20-1	TRBJ2-6	many	13	TGCGGTGGCGTTGACTCTGGGGCCAACGTCCTGACTTTC	CGGVDSGANVLTF
TRBD1	TRBV29-1	TRBJ1-1	few	13	TGCAGCGCGAACAGGGGCTTGAACACTGAAGCTTTCTTT	CSANRGLNTEAFF
-	TRBV4-1	TRBJ1-2	many	14	TGCGCCAGCAGCCAAGTTACAGGTTACTATGGCTACACCTTC	CASSQVTGYYGYTF
TRBD2	TRBV9	TRBJ2-2	-	17	TGTGCCAGCAGCCGAAGCGGGAGTTTAAGAGATGGCGGGGAGCTGTTTTTT	CASSRSGSLRDGGELFF
-	TRBV12-3/TRBV12-4	TRBJ2-1	-	12	TGTGCCAGCCTTGACTCTTACAGTGAGCAGTTCTTC	CASLDSYSEQFF
-	TRBV5-1	TRBJ2-2	-	15	TGCGCCAGCAGCTTAGGACAGACCCTCACCGGGGAGCTGTTTTTT	CASSLGQTLTGELFF
-	TRBV6-2/TRBV6-3	TRBJ1-1	-	12	TGTGCCAGCAGTCTCCAGGACACTGAAGCTTTCTTT	CASSLQDTEAFF
TRBD1	TRBV3-1	TRBJ2-5	many	15	TGTGCCAGCAGCCAAGGCGACAGGGTACAAGAGACCCAGTACTTC	CASSQGDRVQETQYF
-	TRBV27	TRBJ2-1	-	14	TGTGCCAGCAGTTTATATAGCTCCTACAATGAGCAGTTCTTC	CASSLYSSYNEQFF
TRBD1	TRBV5-6	TRBJ1-4	-	15	TGTGCCAGCAGCTTGTCCGGGACAGAGAATGAAAAACTGTTTTTT	CASSLSGTENEKLFF
-	TRBV29-1	TRBJ2-2	many	15	TGCAGCGTACACCCAGGGGCCAGTAACACCGGGGAGCTGTTTTTT	CSVHPGASNTGELFF
TRBD1	TRBV2	TRBJ1-2	many	13	TGTGCCAGCAGGAGGGACAGGGGACCTGGCTACACCTTC	CASRRDRGPGYTF
TRBD2	TRBV29-1	TRBJ2-1	many	12	TGCAGCGTTAGCGGGAACTACAATGAGCAGTTCTTC	CSVSGNYNEQFF
-	TRBV6-1	TRBJ1-1	-	16	TGTGCCAGCAGTGAAAATCGCGACAGGTCGAACACTGAAGCTTTCTTT	CASSENRDRSNTEAFF
TRBD1	TRBV7-8	TRBJ1-2	few	13	TGTGCCAGCAGAGAGGACAGGGGGCATGGCTACACCTTC	CASREDRGHGYTF
-	TRBV5-1	TRBJ1-5	few	13	TGCGCCAGCAGTTGGGGTACCAATCAGCCCCAGCATTTT	CASSWGTNQPQHF
-	TRBV6-1	TRBJ2-7	few	14	TGTGCCAGCAGTGAAGCGCCAGGGCACTACGAGCAGTACTTC	CASSEAPGHYEQYF
-	TRBV10-3	TRBJ1-1	many	14	TGTGCCATCAGTCCGAGGACAGCGAACACTGAAGCTTTCTTT	CAISPRTANTEAFF
TRBD2	TRBV12-3/TRBV12-4	TRBJ2-5	-	13	TGTGCCAGCAGTCCCGGGACTAGTGCGACCCAGTACTTC	CASSPGTSATQYF
-	TRBV5-5	TRBJ1-1	many	15	TGTGCCAGCAGCGCCGGAGTTCGGGGAGGCACTGAAGCTTTCTTT	CASSAGVRGGTEAFF
TRBD1	TRBV12-3/TRBV12-4	TRBJ2-7	-	15	TGTGTCAGCGGGCTTTGGGACAGGTCATTCTACGAGCAGTACTTC	CVSGLWDRSFYEQYF
-	TRBV12-3/TRBV12-4	TRBJ2-5	many	14	TGTGCCAGCACCCGGGTAGGGTTTGGAGAGACCCAGTACTTC	CASTRVGFGETQYF
TRBD1	TRBV27	TRBJ2-3	few	14	TGTGCCAGCAGTTGGGACAGGGGCGCAGATACGCAGTATTTT	CASSWDRGADTQYF
-	TRBV7-3	TRBJ2-2	many	14	TGTGCCAGCAGCCGTGTCTCTGGGAGAGGGGAGCTGTTTTTT	CASSRVSGRGELFF
TRBD1	TRBV9	TRBJ1-2	few	14	TGTGCCAGCAGCTCGACGACAGGGAAGGACGGCTACACCTTC	CASSSTTGKDGYTF
-	TRBV7-3	TRBJ2-5	-	13	TGTGCCAGCAGCTTATCTGACAGAGAGACCCAGTACTTC	CASSLSDRETQYF
-	TRBV10-3	TRBJ2-2	medium-sized	15	TGTGCCATCAGTGAAATCCGGAGGGGCACCGGGGAGCTGTTTTTT	CAISEIRRGTGELFF
TRBD2	TRBV4-1	TRBJ2-1	many	17	TGCGCCAGCAGCCAAGATCCGCGGCCTAGCGGGAGAAATGAGCAGTTCTTC	CASSQDPRPSGRNEQFF
TRBD2	TRBV20-1	TRBJ2-2	few	14	TGCAGTGCTGGGGCGGGAGCGGGCACCGGGGAGCTGTTTTTT	CSAGAGAGTGELFF
-	TRBV7-8	TRBJ2-3	many	15	TGTGCCAGCAGCCCACCGGTTACGAGCACAGATACGCAGTATTTT	CASSPPVTSTDTQYF
-	TRBV5-6	TRBJ2-5	few	13	TGTGCCAGCAGCTGGAAAAACCAAGAGACCCAGTACTTC	CASSWKNQETQYF
-	TRBV7-9	TRBJ2-6	many	17	TGTGCCAGCAGCTTAGATTCAGGGAACTCTGGGGCCAACGTCCTGACTTTC	CASSLDSGNSGANVLTF
TRBD2	TRBV20-1	TRBJ2-5	-	18	TGCAGTGCTAGAGGCCCGGGACTAGCGGGAGAGAGGGGAGAGACCCAGTACTTC	CSARGPGLAGERGETQYF
-	TRBV28	TRBJ2-5	few	17	TGTGCCAGCCTTAAACAGGGCTTTCAACTAAACCAAGAGACCCAGTACTTC	CASLKQGFQLNQETQYF
TRBD1	TRBV3-1	TRBJ1-5	few	18	TGTGCCAGCAGCCGGACACCCGTAGGCAGGGGGTTACAGCAGCCCCAGCATTTT	CASSRTPVGRGLQQPQHF
-	TRBV20-1	TRBJ1-4	-	12	TGCAGTGTACCTCAGAATAATGAAAAACTGTTTTTT	CSVPQNNEKLFF
TRBD1	TRBV6-5	TRBJ2-7	many	16	TGTGCCAGCAGTACGTCCGGGACAGAGAGCTCCTACGAGCAGTACTTC	CASSTSGTESSYEQYF
-	TRBV27	TRBJ2-2	-	12	TGTGCCAGCAGTCACTCCGGCGGGGAGCTGTTTTTT	CASSHSGGELFF
TRBD2	TRBV5-1	TRBJ2-1	medium-sized	14	TGCGCCAGCCGACTAGCGGGAGAGTTCAATGAGCAGTTCTTC	CASRLAGEFNEQFF